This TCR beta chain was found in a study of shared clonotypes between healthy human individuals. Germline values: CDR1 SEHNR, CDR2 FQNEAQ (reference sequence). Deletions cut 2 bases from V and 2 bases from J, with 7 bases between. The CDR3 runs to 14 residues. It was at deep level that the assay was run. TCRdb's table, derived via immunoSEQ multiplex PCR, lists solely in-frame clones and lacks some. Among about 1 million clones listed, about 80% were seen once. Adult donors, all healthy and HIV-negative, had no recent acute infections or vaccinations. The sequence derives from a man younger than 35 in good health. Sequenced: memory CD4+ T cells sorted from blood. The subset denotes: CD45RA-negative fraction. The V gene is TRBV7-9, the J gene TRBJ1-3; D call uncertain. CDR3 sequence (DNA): TGTGCCAGCAGCTTAAGGGCTGCTGGAAACACCATATATTTT. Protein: CASSLRAAGNTIYF.